The rows below give T cell receptor beta chains drawn from one sample of a study of blood T cell repertoires in COVID-19. The repertoire was sequenced with immunoSEQ multiplex PCR; TCRdb's copy has only in-frame clones and lacks some. Seen here are around 300,000 clones, 85% to 90% observed once, and the top ten hold roughly 6.3%. Sequenced: peripheral blood. Receptors were obtained from a woman between 50 and 59 years old with COVID-19, enrolled during active disease. Both conserved end residues are part of each CDR3. A D gene is named only where the DNA matches it firmly. Clone size is given for some rows only: seen once, a few or many times, or a class if the clone is expanded.

cdr3_length: 14; d_call: TRBD1; clone_size: .; v_call: TRBV20-1; j_call: TRBJ1-1; cdr3_aa: CSASNPTGGTEAFF; cdr3_nt: TGCAGTGCTAGTAATCCCACAGGGGGCACTGAAGCTTTCTTT
cdr3_length: 14; d_call: TRBD1; clone_size: .; v_call: TRBV5-1; j_call: TRBJ1-2; cdr3_aa: CASSSGQGAGGYTF; cdr3_nt: TGCGCCAGCAGCTCGGGACAGGGGGCCGGTGGCTACACCTTC
cdr3_length: 14; d_call: .; clone_size: .; v_call: TRBV6-5; j_call: TRBJ1-2; cdr3_aa: CASRVTVTNYGYTF; cdr3_nt: TGTGCCAGCAGGGTGACTGTTACTAACTATGGCTACACCTTC
cdr3_length: 16; d_call: TRBD2; clone_size: .; v_call: TRBV5-6; j_call: TRBJ2-1; cdr3_aa: CASHSGGLSSYNEQFF; cdr3_nt: TGTGCCAGTCACTCGGGGGGTCTGTCCTCCTACAATGAGCAGTTCTTC
cdr3_length: 15; d_call: .; clone_size: .; v_call: TRBV5-1; j_call: TRBJ1-2; cdr3_aa: CASSLAGGTNYGYTF; cdr3_nt: TGCGCCAGCAGCTTGGCCGGTGGGACAAACTATGGCTACACCTTC
cdr3_length: 15; d_call: TRBD2; clone_size: .; v_call: TRBV15; j_call: TRBJ2-7; cdr3_aa: CATSRGGLASTEQYF; cdr3_nt: TGTGCCACCAGCAGAGGGGGACTAGCCTCAACAGAGCAGTACTTC
cdr3_length: 15; d_call: .; clone_size: once; v_call: TRBV5-1; j_call: TRBJ2-5; cdr3_aa: CASSLGLKGGETQYF; cdr3_nt: TGCGCCAGCAGCTTGGGACTAAAGGGCGGGGAGACCCAGTACTTC
cdr3_length: 15; d_call: TRBD2; clone_size: few; v_call: TRBV10-2; j_call: TRBJ2-5; cdr3_aa: CASRTTSGNQETQYF; cdr3_nt: TGCGCCAGCAGGACGACTAGCGGTAACCAAGAGACCCAGTACTTC
cdr3_length: 15; d_call: .; clone_size: .; v_call: TRBV14; j_call: TRBJ1-1; cdr3_aa: CASSRLGGVGTEAFF; cdr3_nt: TGTGCCAGCAGCCGGCTGGGGGGAGTAGGCACTGAAGCTTTCTTT
cdr3_length: 13; d_call: .; clone_size: .; v_call: TRBV28; j_call: TRBJ2-5; cdr3_aa: CASSLSTVQTQYF; cdr3_nt: TGTGCCAGCAGTTTGTCGACAGTACAGACCCAGTACTTC
cdr3_length: 16; d_call: TRBD2; clone_size: once; v_call: TRBV9; j_call: TRBJ2-5; cdr3_aa: CASSGGLAGGKETQYF; cdr3_nt: TGTGCCAGCAGCGGAGGACTAGCGGGAGGAAAAGAGACCCAGTACTTC
cdr3_length: 15; d_call: .; clone_size: .; v_call: TRBV14; j_call: TRBJ2-5; cdr3_aa: CASSQAQRVLGAQYF; cdr3_nt: TGTGCCAGCAGCCAAGCGCAGCGCGTCCTCGGGGCCCAGTACTTC
cdr3_length: 16; d_call: TRBD1; clone_size: .; v_call: TRBV5-4; j_call: TRBJ2-1; cdr3_aa: CASSLDPGQGYNEQFF; cdr3_nt: TGTGCCAGCAGCTTGGACCCGGGACAGGGATACAATGAGCAGTTCTTC
cdr3_length: 16; d_call: .; clone_size: .; v_call: TRBV27; j_call: TRBJ2-2; cdr3_aa: CASSFFRRENTGELFF; cdr3_nt: TGTGCCAGCAGTTTCTTCCGAAGAGAGAACACCGGGGAGCTGTTTTTT
cdr3_length: 18; d_call: TRBD1; clone_size: .; v_call: TRBV5-1; j_call: TRBJ2-3; cdr3_aa: CASSLVPRQGAGTDTQYF; cdr3_nt: TGCGCCAGCAGCTTGGTTCCACGGCAGGGGGCAGGGACAGATACGCAGTATTTT
cdr3_length: 14; d_call: TRBD1; clone_size: .; v_call: TRBV12-5; j_call: TRBJ1-2; cdr3_aa: CASGSTGGSEGYTF; cdr3_nt: TGTGCTAGTGGTTCTACAGGGGGATCGGAGGGCTACACCTTC